This TCR beta chain was obtained from a study of graft-versus-host responses after intestinal transplantation. The J segment lost 2 bases and the V segment lost 7 bases, leaving 15 bases of the junction unmatched. The CDR3 contains 17 residues. CDR1 SGHNT and CDR2 YYREEE come from the germline V gene (reference sequence). Only one count was recorded for this clone. Plating combined approximately 200,000 CFSE-labeled responder cells with approximately 200,000 irradiated, violet-dye-labeled stimulator cells. This table comes from immunoSEQ multiplex PCR, and its TCRdb copy is limited to in-frame clones, with some not included. This table holds approximately 19,000 clones, 38% found once.

The source of this sequence is a human patient who received an intestinal transplant. The sequenced sample was alloreactive CD4+ T cells from a mixed lymphocyte reaction culture, obtained before intestinal transplant. Subset indicated: CFSE-low proliferating T cells sorted from approximately 6-day pre-transplant mixed lymphocyte reaction (GvH or HvG direction). The rearrangement joins TRBV5-4 to TRBJ2-5, with 9 bases that match TRBD2. The CDR3 reads CASRAGGAGNRQETQYF. The DNA for the CDR3 is TGTGCCAGCCGCGCGGGGGGGGCGGGGAATCGGCAAGAGACCCAGTACTTC.